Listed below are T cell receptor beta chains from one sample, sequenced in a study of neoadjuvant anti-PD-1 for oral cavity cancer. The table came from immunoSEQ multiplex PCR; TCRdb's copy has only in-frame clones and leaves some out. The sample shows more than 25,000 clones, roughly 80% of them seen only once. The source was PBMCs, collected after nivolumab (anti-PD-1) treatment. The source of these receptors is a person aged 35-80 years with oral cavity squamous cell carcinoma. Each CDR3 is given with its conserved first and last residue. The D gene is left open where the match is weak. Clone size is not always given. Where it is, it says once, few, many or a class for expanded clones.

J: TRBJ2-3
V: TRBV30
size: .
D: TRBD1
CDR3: CAWSLTGGPTDTQYF
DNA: TGTGCCTGGAGCCTGACAGGGGGCCCGACAGATACGCAGTATTTT

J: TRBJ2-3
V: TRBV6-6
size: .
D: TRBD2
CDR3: CASSYTSESDTQYF
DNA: TGTGCCAGCAGTTACACTAGCGAGTCAGATACGCAGTATTTT

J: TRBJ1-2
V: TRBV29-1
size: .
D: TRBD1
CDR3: CSALTGAHGYTF
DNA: TGCAGCGCACTGACAGGGGCCCATGGCTACACCTTC

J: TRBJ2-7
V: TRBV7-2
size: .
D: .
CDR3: CASTPKYEQYF
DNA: TGTGCCAGCACCCCAAAATACGAGCAGTACTTC

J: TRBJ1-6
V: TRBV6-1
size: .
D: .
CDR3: CASSEGRLVSPLHF
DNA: TGTGCCAGCAGTGAAGGGCGGTTGGTTTCACCCCTCCACTTT

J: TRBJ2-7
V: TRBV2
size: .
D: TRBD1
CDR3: CASTRDRVSYEQYF
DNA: TGTGCCAGCACCCGGGACAGGGTATCCTACGAGCAGTACTTC

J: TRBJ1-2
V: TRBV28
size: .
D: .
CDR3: CASSLPGGPFSGRFRYYGYTF
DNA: TGTGCCAGCAGTTTACCGGGGGGTCCCTTTTCGGGTCGTTTTAGATACTATGGCTACACCTTC

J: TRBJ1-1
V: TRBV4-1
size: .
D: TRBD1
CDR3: CASSRGQGVNTEAFF
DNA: TGCGCCAGCAGCCGGGGACAGGGGGTGAACACTGAAGCTTTCTTT

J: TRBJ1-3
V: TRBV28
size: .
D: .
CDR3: CASSFGLAGNTIYF
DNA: TGTGCCAGCAGTTTTGGGTTGGCTGGAAACACCATATATTTT

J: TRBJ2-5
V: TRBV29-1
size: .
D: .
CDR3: CSAIGFETQYF
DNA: TGCAGCGCGATTGGTTTTGAGACCCAGTACTTC

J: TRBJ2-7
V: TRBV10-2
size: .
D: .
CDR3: CASFSPRGDDNYEQYF
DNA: TGCGCCAGCTTCTCCCCCAGGGGGGACGATAACTACGAGCAGTACTTC

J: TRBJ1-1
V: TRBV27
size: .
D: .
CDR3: CASSPQAGSHTEAFF
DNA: TGTGCCAGCAGTCCCCAGGCGGGGAGTCACACTGAAGCTTTCTTT

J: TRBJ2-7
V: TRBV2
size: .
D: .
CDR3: CASSPTTPDSSYEQYF
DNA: TGTGCCAGCAGTCCTACGACTCCTGATAGCTCCTACGAGCAGTACTTC

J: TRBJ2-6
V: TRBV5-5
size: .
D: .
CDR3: CASSLDGSGANVLTF
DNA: TGTGCCAGCAGCTTGGATGGGTCGGGGGCCAACGTCCTGACTTTC

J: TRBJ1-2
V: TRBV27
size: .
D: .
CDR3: CASSLSSGGNYGYTF
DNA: TGTGCCAGCAGTTTATCGAGTGGGGGGAACTATGGCTACACCTTC

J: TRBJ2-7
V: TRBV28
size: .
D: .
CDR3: CASSPIFFYEQYF
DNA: TGTGCCAGCAGTCCCATCTTTTTCTACGAGCAGTACTTC

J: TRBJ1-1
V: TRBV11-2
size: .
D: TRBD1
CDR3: CASSFMDRLTEAFF
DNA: TGTGCCAGCAGCTTCATGGACAGGTTAACTGAAGCTTTCTTT

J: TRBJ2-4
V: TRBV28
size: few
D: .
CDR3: CASTHSVGRPLAKNIQYF
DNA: TGTGCCAGCACCCACTCCGTAGGGAGACCATTAGCCAAAAACATTCAGTACTTC

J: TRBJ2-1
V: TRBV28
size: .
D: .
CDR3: CASNPKPAYNEQFF
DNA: TGTGCCAGCAACCCTAAGCCGGCCTACAATGAGCAGTTCTTC

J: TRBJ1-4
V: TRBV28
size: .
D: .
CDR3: CASSSWTEVNEKLFF
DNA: TGTGCCAGCAGTTCATGGACAGAAGTAAATGAAAAACTGTTTTTT

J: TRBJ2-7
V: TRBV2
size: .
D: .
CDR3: CASRANGYEQYF
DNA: TGTGCCAGCAGAGCGAACGGCTACGAGCAGTACTTC

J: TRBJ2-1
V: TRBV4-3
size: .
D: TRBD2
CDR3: CASPGGAGGPVYNEQFF
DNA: TGCGCCAGCCCCGGGGGGGCGGGGGGGCCGGTCTACAATGAGCAGTTCTTC

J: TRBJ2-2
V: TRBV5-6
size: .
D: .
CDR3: CASSLPGVYTGELFF
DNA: TGTGCCAGCAGCTTACCTGGTGTCTACACCGGGGAGCTGTTTTTT

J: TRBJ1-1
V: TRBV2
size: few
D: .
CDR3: CASSDRTEAFF
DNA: TGTGCCAGCAGTGACCGAACTGAAGCTTTCTTT

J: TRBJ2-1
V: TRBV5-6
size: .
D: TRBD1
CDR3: CASSAPGTGYYNEQFF
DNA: TGTGCCAGCAGCGCCCCCGGGACAGGGTATTACAATGAGCAGTTCTTC

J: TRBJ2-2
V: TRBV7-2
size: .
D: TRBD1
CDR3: CASSLTIPGTGVTGELFF
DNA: TGTGCCAGCAGCTTAACTATCCCCGGGACAGGGGTCACCGGGGAGCTGTTTTTT

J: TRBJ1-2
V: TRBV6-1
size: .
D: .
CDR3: CASSEGHRDLPYGYTF
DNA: TGTGCCAGCAGTGAAGGGCACCGGGACTTGCCCTATGGCTACACCTTC

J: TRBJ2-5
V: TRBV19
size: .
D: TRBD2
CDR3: CASSPLLAGVPQGETQYF
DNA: TGTGCCAGTTCCCCTCTACTAGCGGGGGTTCCTCAAGGAGAGACCCAGTACTTC

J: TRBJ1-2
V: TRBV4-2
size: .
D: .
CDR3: CASSQDGGGYTF
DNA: TGTGCCAGCAGCCAAGATGGGGGAGGCTACACCTTC

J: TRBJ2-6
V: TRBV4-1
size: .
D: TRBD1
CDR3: CASSRLPGQGAPANVLTF
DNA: TGCGCCAGCAGCCGCCTTCCGGGACAGGGGGCCCCGGCCAACGTCCTGACTTTC

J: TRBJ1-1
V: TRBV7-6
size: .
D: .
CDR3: CASSLMGGGRNTEAFF
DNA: TGTGCCAGCAGCTTAATGGGGGGCGGAAGGAACACTGAAGCTTTCTTT

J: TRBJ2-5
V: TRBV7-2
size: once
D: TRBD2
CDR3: CASSPRGEETQYF
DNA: TGTGCCAGCAGCCCCCGGGGGGAGGAGACCCAGTACTTC

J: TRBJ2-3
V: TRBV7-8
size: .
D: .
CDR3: CASTTQDTQYF
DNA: TGTGCCAGCACGACCCAAGATACGCAGTATTTT

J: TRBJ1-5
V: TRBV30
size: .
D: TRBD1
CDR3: CAWSPGTGNQPQHF
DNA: TGTGCCTGGAGTCCCGGGACAGGGAATCAGCCCCAGCATTTT

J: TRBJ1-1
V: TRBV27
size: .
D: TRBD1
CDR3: CASSFGTGNTEAFF
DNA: TGTGCCAGCAGTTTCGGGACAGGGAACACTGAAGCTTTCTTT

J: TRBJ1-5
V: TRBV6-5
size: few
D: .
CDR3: CASSYSRGEGQPQHF
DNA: TGTGCCAGCAGTTACAGCAGGGGCGAGGGACAGCCCCAGCATTTT

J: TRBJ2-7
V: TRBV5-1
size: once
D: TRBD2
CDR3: CASSALAGPSYEQYF
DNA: TGCGCCAGCAGCGCCTTAGCGGGGCCTTCCTACGAGCAGTACTTC

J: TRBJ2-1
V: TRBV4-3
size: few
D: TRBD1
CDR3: CASSQDGPWTGELNEQFF
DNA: TGCGCCAGCAGCCAAGATGGGCCGTGGACAGGGGAACTCAATGAGCAGTTCTTC

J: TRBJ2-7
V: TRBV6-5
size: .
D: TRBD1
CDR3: CASRGQTYEQYF
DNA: TGTGCCAGCAGGGGACAGACCTACGAGCAGTACTTC